This T cell receptor (beta chain) was observed in a study of human T cells and chemical hapten exposure. In the study overall: Read at 6 days, the patch tests placed 0.01% DPC on the upper back. Study-wide points: Against controls, expanded TCRs gave rise to significantly more large CDR3 similarity clusters.

Worth noting for this clonotype: As yet, its antigen is unknown.

Described time point: patch test 3, about 24 weeks after DPC sensitization. This sample's treatment: therapeutic diphenylcyclopropenone sensitization with weekly scalp DPC. The germline V gene has CDR1 KGHSH and CDR2 LQKENI. The CDR3 runs 16 residues. V was pared by 1 base and J by 6 bases, with 5 bases of the junction left unmatched. TCRdb recomputed calls from the RACE reads with MiXCR, one row per CDR3 protein. The sample lists more than 150,000 distinct CDR3 sequences, 24% seen once, with 2% to 2.5% in the top ten. The TCR comes from a woman aged 40 to 50 with alopecia areata. Some clones in this sample may be carry-over from other donors' samples. Sequencing was performed on whole blood, taken in connection with sensitization to the hapten diphenylcyclopropenone (DPC). The V gene is TRBV18, the J gene TRBJ2-2; 10 bases line up with TRBD2. The CDR3 region is CASSPQSGRAAGELFF. The CDR3, as DNA: TGTGCCAGCTCACCACAAAGCGGGAGGGCCGCCGGGGAGCTGTTTTTT.